A single sample is the source of the 29 T cell receptor beta chains below, sequenced in a study of T cell responses to AZD1222 COVID-19 vaccine (dated by TCRdb to 2020 to 2022). Reading the label with the study, this specimen's time point is: baseline before first vaccination. The treatment or condition label of this sample denotes: meningococcal conjugate vaccine given as trial control. Receptors were amplified or captured by the immunoSEQ multiplex PCR assay. Drawn from immuneACCESS, this table holds only the in-frame rearrangements with V and J called that TCRdb kept. Clones are partly lost; checked studies trace under half to an unresolved V gene and leave the rest unexplained. This sample holds 100,000 to 130,000 clones; around nine tenths were observed only once. Together, the top ten hold approximately 3% of the sample. This sample comprised peripheral blood, obtained on day 0 of MenACWY control vaccination. Receptors originate from an adult in good health.

The rearrangement uses TRBV5-1 and TRBJ2-2; D is undetermined. V was pared by 9 bases and J by 4 bases, with 10 bases between. CDR1 is SGHRS and CDR2 is YFSETQ in the germline V gene. The CDR3 extends over 12 amino acids. The CDR3 bases are TGCGCCACTCTACAGATCACCGGGGAGCTGTTTTTT. It is translated as CATLQITGELFF. Full variable domain (outside the CDR3, taken from reference TRBV5-1 and TRBJ2-2): KAGVTQTPRYLIKTRGQQVTLSCSPISGHRSVSWYQQTPGQGLQFLFEYFSETQRNKGNFPGRFSGRQFSNSRSEMNVSTLELGDSALYLCATLQITGELFFGEGSRLTVL.

Notes on this clone: Compared with germline, one end of the junction differs, possibly owing to a read error. The chain recombines TRBV5-1 with TRBJ1-2, with TRBD1 matching over 10 bases. Germline CDR1 reads SGHRS; CDR2 reads YFSETQ. The CDR3 runs 12 residues. CDR3 region: CASSPPGQGFFF. In nucleotides, the CDR3 is TGCGCCAGCAGCCCACCGGGACAGGGGTTTTTCTTC.

The chain uses TRBV4-1 and TRBJ1-5; the D is unclear. Trimming left V 0 bases short and J 5 bases short, with 8 bases between. The CDR3 loop spans 14 amino acids. Per germline, CDR1 MGHRA and CDR2 YSYEKL. Written as DNA, the CDR3 is TGCGCCAGCAGCCAAGAGGGTTGGGATCAGCCCCAGCATTTT. Residues: CASSQEGWDQPQHF.

This sequence joins TRBV27 and TRBJ2-1; perhaps TRBD2 as D (7 bases). CDR3 length equals 14 residues. The V gene's germline CDR1 is MNHEY and CDR2 SMNVEV (reference sequence). V was cut by 3 bases and J by 6 bases, with 12 bases left in between. CDR3 DNA: TGTGCCAGCAGTTTTGGGGGGGGCCTCAATGAGCAGTTCTTC. Translation: CASSFGGGLNEQFF.

This chain joins TRBV18 and TRBJ1-1, with 9 bases that match TRBD1. Germline V gene lookup returns CDR1 KGHSH and CDR2 LQKENI. This CDR3 contains 13 residues. Trimming removed 6 bases from V and 5 bases from J; junction bases left unmatched: 4. CDR3 region: CASSRDRETEAFF. CDR3 DNA sequence: TGTGCCAGCTCCCGGGACAGGGAGACTGAAGCTTTCTTT.

The chain links TRBV3-1 (or the pseudogene TRBV3-2) to TRBJ1-2; perhaps TRBD1 as D (6 bases). Deletions cut 7 bases from V and 5 bases from J, with 17 bases between. CDR1 is LGHDT, CDR2 YNNKEL, per germline (reference sequence). The CDR3 totals 14 residues. The CDR3 region is CASTGQSVGYGYTF. The CDR3 nucleotides are TGTGCCAGCACCGGACAGAGCGTCGGGTATGGCTACACCTTC.

The chain combines TRBV2 with TRBJ2-1; D is undetermined. The CDR3 is made up of 11 amino acids. Germline V gene lookup returns CDR1 SNHLY and CDR2 FYNNEI. Deletions cut 5 bases from V and 4 bases from J, with 3 bases between. DNA for the CDR3: TGTGCCAGCAGTTTATACAATGAGCAGTTCTTC. Its translation is CASSLYNEQFF.

The chain combines TRBV7-2 with TRBJ2-1, with D possibly TRBD1 on 6 matching bases. The CDR3 is made up of 16 amino acids. V was shortened by 6 bases and J by 2 bases, with 17 bases between the two germline ends. Germline V CDR1 and CDR2: SGHTA, FQGNSA. The CDR3: CASRPRSAGAYNEQFF. CDR3 DNA sequence: TGTGCCAGCAGGCCCCGTAGTGCAGGGGCCTACAATGAGCAGTTCTTC.

The V gene is TRBV28, the J gene TRBJ1-6; D is unresolved. Per germline, CDR1 MDHEN and CDR2 SYDVKM. V was cut by 10 bases and J by 5 bases, with 12 bases left in between. The length of the CDR3 is 13 residues. CDR3 sequence (DNA): TGTGCCACCAAGACAAGCCATAATTCACCCCTCCACTTT. Encoded protein: CATKTSHNSPLHF.

The V gene is TRBV28, the J gene TRBJ2-7; D perhaps matches TRBD2 (5 bases). The CDR3 has 10 residues. The germline V gene encodes CDR1 MDHEN and CDR2 SYDVKM. The V end lost 7 bases, the J end lost 5 bases, and 6 bases lay between the germline ends. CDR3 DNA sequence: TGTGCCAGCACGGGAAACGAGCAGTACTTC. The encoded protein is CASTGNEQYF.

The chain is built from TRBV18 and TRBJ1-3, with TRBD1 as a possible D gene (5 bases). CDR1 and CDR2 (germline): KGHSH, LQKENI. The CDR3 sequence is 16 residues long. V was trimmed by 5 bases and J by 0 bases, leaving 14 bases between them. In DNA, the CDR3 is TGTGCCAGCTCAACCGGCAGGGCGGCCTCTGGAAACACCATATATTTT. Protein sequence: CASSTGRAASGNTIYF.

This clone was recorded once. V and J are TRBV6-5 and TRBJ2-2; TRBD2 matches at 8 bases. The V segment lost 8 bases and the J segment 4 bases; nucleotides outside the gene matches: 6. CDR3 length: 14 amino acids. CDR1 and CDR2 (germline): MNHEY, SVGAGI. The CDR3 is CASGRLAFTGELFF. The CDR3 bases are TGTGCCAGCGGGAGACTAGCGTTCACCGGGGAGCTGTTTTTT.

The chain has TRBV4-2 and TRBJ1-5, with 7 bases identical to TRBD1. V dropped 4 bases and J dropped 9; count of bases not matched to a gene: 12. Germline CDR1 reads LGHNA; CDR2 reads YNFKEQ. This CDR3 comprises 15 residues. CDR3 protein: CASSLNRGQGRPQHF. The CDR3 DNA is TGTGCCAGCAGCCTAAACAGGGGACAAGGTCGGCCCCAGCATTTT.

CDR3 bases: TGTGCCATCACCCGGGACAGCGGAACCAACTATGGCTACACCTTC. Residues: CAITRDSGTNYGYTF. The rearrangement links TRBV10-3 to TRBJ1-2, with TRBD1 identical over 7 bases. Unmatched junction bases numbered 10, after V lost 7 bases and J lost 2 bases. Germline CDR1 reads ENHRY; CDR2 reads SYGVKD. The CDR3 has 15 residues.

This sequence joins TRBV5-5 and TRBJ2-7; TRBD1 agrees at 8 bases. The CDR3 is 14 residues long. V lost 4 bases and J lost 4; bases outside the gene matches: 7. CDR1 and CDR2 from the germline V gene are SGHKS and YYEKEE (reference sequence). CDR3 DNA: TGTGCCAGCAGCCCCGGACAGGGTGGATACGAGCAGTACTTC. Translated: CASSPGQGGYEQYF.

This rearrangement joins TRBV6-1 to TRBJ2-7; 7 bases match TRBD2. This CDR3 region has 16 residues. Germline V CDR1 and CDR2: MNHNS, SASEGT. J gave up 0 bases and V 0 bases, and 5 bases lay outside the gene matches. CDR3 region: CASSEAGDYLSYEQYF. The CDR3 DNA sequence: TGTGCCAGCAGTGAAGCAGGGGACTACCTCTCCTACGAGCAGTACTTC.

The rearrangement joins TRBV30 to TRBJ1-1; D gene unclear. Germline V lookup: CDR1 GTSNPN, CDR2 SVGIG (reference sequence). The germline V and J ends were trimmed by 3 bases and 2 bases, with 4 bases remaining between them. This CDR3 has 11 amino acids. CDR3 DNA sequence: TGTGCCTGGAGGAAAAACACTGAAGCTTTCTTT. It codes for CAWRKNTEAFF.

The chain couples TRBV4-1 to TRBJ2-7; TRBD2 agrees at 12 bases. Unmatched junction bases numbered 4, after V lost 0 bases and J lost 4 bases. The CDR3 is 16 residues long. CDR1 and CDR2 from the germline V gene are MGHRA and YSYEKL. The CDR3 nucleotides are TGCGCCAGCAGCCAAGAAGGGGGACTAGCGGGTTACGAGCAGTACTTC. It translates to CASSQEGGLAGYEQYF.

The rearrangement uses TRBV7-9 and TRBJ2-3; the D is unclear. In germline, CDR1 is SEHNR, CDR2 FQNEAQ (reference sequence). V lost 1 base and J lost 2, with 10 bases in between. The CDR3 length is 15 residues. The chain's CDR3 is CASSLVLPVTDTQYF. The CDR3 DNA reads TGTGCCAGCAGCTTAGTTCTGCCCGTCACAGATACGCAGTATTTT.

CDR3 region: CAWSTQSYNEQFF. The CDR3 DNA is TGTGCCTGGAGTACACAGTCCTACAATGAGCAGTTCTTC. V is TRBV30 and J is TRBJ2-1; D is ambiguous. CDR1 GTSNPN and CDR2 SVGIG come from the germline V gene (reference sequence). The length of the CDR3 is 13 residues. Trimming left V 2 bases short and J 1 base short, with 6 bases between.

The chain carries TRBV18 and TRBJ1-2; D ambiguous. There are 14 residues in the CDR3. Germline V gene lookup returns CDR1 KGHSH and CDR2 LQKENI. Trimming shortened V by 0 bases and J by 8 bases, and 13 bases separated the two germline ends. The CDR3 sequence: CASSPPVASKGYTF. In DNA, the CDR3 is TGTGCCAGCTCACCACCGGTTGCTAGTAAGGGCTACACCTTC.

As for this clone: The sample contains more than one DNA sequence encoding this CDR3. V gene TRBV14 combines with J gene TRBJ1-2; TRBD1 is a possible D gene (5 bases). Trimming took off 4 bases at V and 8 bases at J, with 11 bases between the two ends. Germline V lookup: CDR1 SGHDN, CDR2 FVKESK. This CDR3 spans 12 amino acids. Written as DNA, the CDR3 is TGTGCCAGCAGCCCGTCAGGGTACGGCTACACCTTC. This translates into CASSPSGYGYTF. Full variable domain (outside the CDR3, taken from reference TRBV14 and TRBJ1-2): EAGVTQFPSHSVIEKGQTVTLRCDPISGHDNLYWYRRVMGKEIKFLLHFVKESKQDESGMPNNRFLAERTGGTYSTLKVQPAELEDSGVYFCASSPSGYGYTFGSGTRLTVV.

In DNA form, the CDR3 reads TGTGCCAGCTTAGCGGGGGGTTACACAGATACGCAGTATTTT. It translates to CASLAGGYTDTQYF. V gene TRBV2 combines with J gene TRBJ2-3, with TRBD2 matching over 10 bases. Germline trimming cut 8 bases from V and 2 bases from J; bases unmatched to any gene: 4. The CDR3 length is 14 residues. CDR1 SNHLY and CDR2 FYNNEI come from the germline V gene.

The V and J genes are TRBV21-1 and TRBJ1-5. TRBV21-1 has pseudogene status. The CDR3 length is 15 residues. CDR3 sequence: CASSKGWGCNQPQHF. The CDR3 nucleotides are TGTGCCAGCAGCAAAGGTTGGGGGTGCAATCAGCCCCAGCATTTT.

This sequence joins TRBV2 and TRBJ2-7, with 7 bases lining up with TRBD1. CDR3 length equals 15 residues. Germline CDR1 is SNHLY and CDR2 is FYNNEI. Unmatched junction bases numbered 10, after V lost 6 bases and J lost 2 bases. The CDR3 is CASRSPAGTAYEQYF. In nucleotides, the CDR3 is TGTGCCAGCAGAAGCCCGGCCGGGACAGCCTACGAGCAGTACTTC.

The chain recombines TRBV19 with TRBJ1-2; TRBD1 matches at 7 bases. Per the germline V gene, CDR1 is LNHDA and CDR2 is SQIVND (reference sequence). J lost 8 bases, V lost 3 bases, and 9 bases had no gene match. This CDR3 spans 14 amino acids. Here the CDR3 reads CASSMSAGGSGYTF. Here the CDR3 DNA reads TGTGCCAGTAGTATGTCGGCAGGGGGGAGCGGCTACACCTTC.

The chain is built from TRBV6-1 and TRBJ2-3; 10 bases align to TRBD2. The CDR3 runs 15 residues. The germline V gene has CDR1 MNHNS and CDR2 SASEGT. With 2 bases clipped from V and 7 bases from J, the junction kept 6 bases outside the gene matches. The CDR3 region is CASSEFSGGPYTQYF. The CDR3 DNA reads as TGTGCCAGCAGTGAATTTAGCGGGGGGCCTTATACGCAGTATTTT.

This chain uses TRBV24-1 with TRBJ1-2; TRBD1 is a possible D gene (6 bases). Germline loops: CDR1 KGHDR, CDR2 SFDVKD. V gave up 4 bases and J gave up 0 bases, with 8 bases separating them. The CDR3 length is 14 residues. CDR3: CATSDDRTNYGYTF. CDR3 in DNA: TGTGCCACCAGTGACGACAGGACTAACTATGGCTACACCTTC.

The gene calls are TRBV4-3 and TRBJ2-7; D is ambiguous. From germline, CDR1 is LGHNA and CDR2 YSLEER. V lost 0 bases and J lost 2, with 11 bases in between. There are 15 residues in the CDR3. The CDR3 spells CASSQDHAAAYEQYF. The DNA for the CDR3 is TGCGCCAGCAGCCAAGATCATGCTGCTGCCTACGAGCAGTACTTC.